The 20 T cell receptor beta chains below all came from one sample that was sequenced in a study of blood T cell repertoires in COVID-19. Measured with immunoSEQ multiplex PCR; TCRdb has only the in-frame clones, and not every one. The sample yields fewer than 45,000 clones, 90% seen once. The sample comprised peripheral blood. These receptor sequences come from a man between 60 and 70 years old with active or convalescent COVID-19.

The CDR3 region has the DNA TGTGCCAGCAGGAGCGGGCCTCGGTCAGATACGCAGTATTTT. This sequence encodes CASRSGPRSDTQYF. The chain carries TRBV7-2 and TRBJ2-3; a weak D match, TRBD2 (6 bases). V lost 6 bases and J 4 bases, leaving 14 bases between the germline ends. Germline V gene sequence: CDR1 SGHTA, CDR2 FQGNSA. This CDR3 has 14 amino acids.

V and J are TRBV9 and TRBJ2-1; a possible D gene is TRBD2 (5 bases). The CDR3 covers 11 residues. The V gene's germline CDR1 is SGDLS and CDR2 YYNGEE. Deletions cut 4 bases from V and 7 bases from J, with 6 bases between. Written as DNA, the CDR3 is TGTGCCAGCAGCCCGGGAAATGAGCAGTTCTTC. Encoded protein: CASSPGNEQFF.

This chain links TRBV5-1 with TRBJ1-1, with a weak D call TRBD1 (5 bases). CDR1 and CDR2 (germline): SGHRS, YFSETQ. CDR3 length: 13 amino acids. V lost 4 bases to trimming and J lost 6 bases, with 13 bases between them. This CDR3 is CASSIGVVSEAFF. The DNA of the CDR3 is TGCGCCAGCAGCATAGGGGTTGTCTCTGAAGCTTTCTTT.

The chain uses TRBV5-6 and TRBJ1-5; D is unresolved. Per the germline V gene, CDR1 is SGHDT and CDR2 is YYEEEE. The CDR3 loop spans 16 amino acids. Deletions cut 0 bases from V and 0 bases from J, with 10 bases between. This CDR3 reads CASSLGGGYSNQPQHF. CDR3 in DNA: TGTGCCAGCAGCTTGGGAGGCGGGTATAGCAATCAGCCCCAGCATTTT.

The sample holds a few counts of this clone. The CDR3 sequence: CACTGASGNTIYF. The CDR3 DNA sequence: TGTGCCTGTACAGGGGCCTCTGGAAACACCATATATTTT. The J gene is TRBJ1-3, the V gene TRBV30, with 7 nucleotides matching TRBD1. Germline-derived CDR1 and CDR2 are GTSNPN and SVGIG (reference sequence). The CDR3 consists of 13 residues. Losses at the gene ends were 6 bases for V and 0 bases for J; bases not matched to a gene: 2.

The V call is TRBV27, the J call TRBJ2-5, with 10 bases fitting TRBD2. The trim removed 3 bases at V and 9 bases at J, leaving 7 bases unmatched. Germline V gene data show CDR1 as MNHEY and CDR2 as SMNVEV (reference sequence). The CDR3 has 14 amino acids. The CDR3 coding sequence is TGTGCCAGCAGTTTTCTAGCGGGAGCCCGGGCCCAGTACTTC. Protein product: CASSFLAGARAQYF.

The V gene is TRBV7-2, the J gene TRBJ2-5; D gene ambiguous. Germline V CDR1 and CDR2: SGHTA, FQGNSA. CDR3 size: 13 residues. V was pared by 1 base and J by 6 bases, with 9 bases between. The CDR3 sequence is CASSLDLVKTQYF. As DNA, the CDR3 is TGTGCCAGCAGCTTAGATCTAGTAAAGACCCAGTACTTC. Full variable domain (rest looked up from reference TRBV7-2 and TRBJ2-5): GAGVSQSPSNKVTEKGKDVELRCDPISGHTALYWYRQSLGQGLEFLIYFQGNSAPDKSGLPSDRFSAERTGGSVSTLTIQRTQQEDSAVYLCASSLDLVKTQYFGPGTRLLVL.

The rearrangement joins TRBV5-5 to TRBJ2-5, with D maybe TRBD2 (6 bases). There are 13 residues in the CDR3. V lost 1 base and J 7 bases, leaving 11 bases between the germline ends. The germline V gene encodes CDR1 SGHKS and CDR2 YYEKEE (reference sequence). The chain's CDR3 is CASSLSGEATQYF. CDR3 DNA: TGTGCCAGCAGCTTGTCGGGGGAAGCGACCCAGTACTTC. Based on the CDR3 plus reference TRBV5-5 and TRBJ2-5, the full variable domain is DAGVTQSPTHLIKTRGQQVTLRCSPISGHKSVSWYQQVLGQGPQFIFQYYEKEERGRGNFPDRFSARQFPNYSSELNVNALLLGDSALYLCASSLSGEATQYFGPGTRLLVL.

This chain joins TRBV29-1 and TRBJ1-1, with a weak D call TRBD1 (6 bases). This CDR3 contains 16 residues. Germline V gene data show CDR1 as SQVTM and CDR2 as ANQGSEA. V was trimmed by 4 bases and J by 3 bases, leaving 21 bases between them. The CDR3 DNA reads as TGCAGCGTTGCTCGATCTCGGGGCCAGGGGTACACTGAAGCTTTCTTT. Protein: CSVARSRGQGYTEAFF.

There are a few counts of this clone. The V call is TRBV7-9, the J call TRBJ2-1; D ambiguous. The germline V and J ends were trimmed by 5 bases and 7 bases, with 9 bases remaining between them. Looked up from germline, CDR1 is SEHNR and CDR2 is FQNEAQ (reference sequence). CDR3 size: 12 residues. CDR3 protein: CASSVMENEQFF. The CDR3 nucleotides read TGTGCCAGCAGCGTAATGGAGAATGAGCAGTTCTTC.

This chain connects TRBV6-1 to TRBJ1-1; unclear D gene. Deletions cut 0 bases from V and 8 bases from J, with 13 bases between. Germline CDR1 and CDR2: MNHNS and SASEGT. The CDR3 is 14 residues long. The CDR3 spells CASSEAWAKMEAFF. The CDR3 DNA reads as TGTGCCAGCAGTGAAGCGTGGGCCAAGATGGAAGCTTTCTTT.

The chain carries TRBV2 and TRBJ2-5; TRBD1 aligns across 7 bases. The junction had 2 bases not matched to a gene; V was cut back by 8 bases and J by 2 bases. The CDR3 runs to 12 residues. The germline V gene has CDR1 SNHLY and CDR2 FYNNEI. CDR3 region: CASSTGQETQYF. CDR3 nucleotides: TGTGCCAGCTCGACAGGGCAAGAGACCCAGTACTTC.

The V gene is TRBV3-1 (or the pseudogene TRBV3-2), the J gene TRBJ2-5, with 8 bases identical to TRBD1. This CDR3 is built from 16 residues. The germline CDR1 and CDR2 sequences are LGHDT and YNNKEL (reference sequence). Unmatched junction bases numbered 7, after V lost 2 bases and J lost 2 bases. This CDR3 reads CASSQYFRGLQETQYF. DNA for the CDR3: TGTGCCAGCAGCCAATATTTCAGGGGGCTGCAAGAGACCCAGTACTTC.

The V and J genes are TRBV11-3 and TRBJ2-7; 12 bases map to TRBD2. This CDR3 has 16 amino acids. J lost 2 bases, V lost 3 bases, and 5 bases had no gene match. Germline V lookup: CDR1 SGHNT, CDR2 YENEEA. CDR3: CASSFGGLAGPYEQYF. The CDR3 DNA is TGTGCCAGCAGCTTCGGTGGACTAGCGGGACCCTACGAGCAGTACTTC.

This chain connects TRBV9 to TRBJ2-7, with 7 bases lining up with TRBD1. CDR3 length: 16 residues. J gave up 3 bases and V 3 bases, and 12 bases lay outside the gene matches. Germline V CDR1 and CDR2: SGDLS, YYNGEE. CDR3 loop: CASSDPTGSISYEQYF. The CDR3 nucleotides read TGTGCCAGCAGCGACCCGACAGGGTCAATCAGCTACGAGCAGTACTTC.

CDR3 DNA: TGCGCCAGCAGCTTGGAGCCGACAGGGAACACCGGGGAGCTGTTTTTT. Amino acid sequence: CASSLEPTGNTGELFF. This chain joins TRBV5-1 and TRBJ2-2, with D possibly TRBD1 on 6 matching bases. The germline V gene encodes CDR1 SGHRS and CDR2 YFSETQ. There are 16 residues in the CDR3. Trimming removed 0 bases from V and 1 base from J, with 10 bases in between.

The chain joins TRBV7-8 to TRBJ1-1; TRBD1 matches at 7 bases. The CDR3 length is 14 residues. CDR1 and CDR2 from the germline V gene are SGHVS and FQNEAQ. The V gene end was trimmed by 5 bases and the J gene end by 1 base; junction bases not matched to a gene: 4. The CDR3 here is CASSPGTENTEAFF. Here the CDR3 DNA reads TGTGCCAGCAGCCCGGGGACAGAGAACACTGAAGCTTTCTTT.

In DNA, the CDR3 is TGTGCCAGCAGCCCTAACACAGGGGGGCGGAACACCGGGGAGCTGTTTTTT. This translates into CASSPNTGGRNTGELFF. The chain uses TRBV5-6 and TRBJ2-2, with 8 bases aligning to TRBD1. Germline loops: CDR1 SGHDT, CDR2 YYEEEE. Trimming at V came to 4 bases and at J to 1 base, leaving 9 bases not matched to a gene. The CDR3 sequence is 17 residues long.

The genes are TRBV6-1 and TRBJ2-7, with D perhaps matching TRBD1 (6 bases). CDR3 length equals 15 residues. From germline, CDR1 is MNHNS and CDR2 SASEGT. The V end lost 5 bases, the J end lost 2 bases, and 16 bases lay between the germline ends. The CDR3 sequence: CASSTGSRNPYEQYF. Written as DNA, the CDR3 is TGTGCCAGCAGTACAGGGTCGAGAAACCCCTACGAGCAGTACTTC.

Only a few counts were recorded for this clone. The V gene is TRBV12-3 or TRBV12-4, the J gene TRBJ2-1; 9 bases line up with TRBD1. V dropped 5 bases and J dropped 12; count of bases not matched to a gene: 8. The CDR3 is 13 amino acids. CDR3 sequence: CASSPGQGKGQFF. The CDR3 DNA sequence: TGTGCCAGCAGTCCCGGACAGGGGAAGGGGCAGTTCTTC.